What follows are 26 T cell receptor beta chains derived from one specimen sequenced in a study of T cell changes during pregnancy in multiple sclerosis. Clones were sequenced by immunoSEQ multiplex PCR, and TCRdb holds only the in-frame ones, with some missing. The data contain around 34,000 clones, about nine tenths of them singletons. The material was CD8+ T cells from peripheral blood mononuclear cells, obtained in the first trimester of pregnancy. The origin of the receptors is a female donor with multiple sclerosis, enrolled in a pregnancy study.

The chain uses TRBV14 and TRBJ2-7; no firm D call. The CDR3 contains 13 residues. With 4 bases removed from V and 0 bases from J, the gap between germline ends came to 7 bases. Germline CDR1 SGHDN, CDR2 FVKESK. Written as DNA, the CDR3 is TGTGCCAGCAGCCCCACGGTCTCCTACGAGCAGTACTTC. Protein sequence: CASSPTVSYEQYF.

The chain is built from TRBV15 and TRBJ2-5; 12 bases are shared with TRBD2. The CDR3 has 16 residues. Trimming cost V 2 bases and J 4 bases; bases outside gene matches: 5. CDR1 is LNHNV, CDR2 YYDKDF, per germline (reference sequence). The CDR3 here is CATSRLLAGGGETQYF. In nucleotides, the CDR3 is TGTGCCACCAGCAGATTGCTAGCGGGAGGGGGAGAGACCCAGTACTTC.

This chain connects TRBV6-5 to TRBJ2-2; D unresolved. V was cut by 4 bases and J by 3 bases, with 12 bases left in between. Germline CDR1 MNHEY, CDR2 SVGAGI. The CDR3 spans 15 residues. The CDR3 here is CASSLAPGYTGELFF. For the CDR3, the DNA is TGTGCCAGCAGTTTGGCCCCCGGGTACACCGGGGAGCTGTTTTTT.

The genes are TRBV4-3 and TRBJ2-7; 13 nucleotides match TRBD2. The CDR3 consists of 16 residues. CDR1 is LGHNA and CDR2 is YSLEER in the germline V gene. V was pared by 0 bases and J by 3 bases, with 2 bases of the junction left unmatched. The CDR3 sequence: CASSQDWTSGSYEQYF. CDR3 DNA: TGCGCCAGCAGCCAAGATTGGACTAGCGGGAGCTACGAGCAGTACTTC.

The rearrangement joins TRBV19 to TRBJ2-2; 10 nucleotides line up with TRBD1. Looked up from germline, CDR1 is LNHDA and CDR2 is SQIVND (reference sequence). Losses at the gene ends were 9 bases for V and 2 bases for J; bases not matched to a gene: 6. The CDR3 is 15 amino acids. CDR3: CASTGTGDNTGELFF. For the CDR3, the DNA is TGTGCCAGCACCGGGACAGGGGATAACACCGGGGAGCTGTTTTTT.

This rearrangement joins TRBV6-5 to TRBJ1-1; TRBD1 matches at 8 bases. This CDR3 comprises 12 residues. Germline V gives CDR1 MNHEY, CDR2 SVGAGI. The ends lost 6 bases at V and 7 bases at J; junction bases unmatched: 4. DNA of the CDR3: TGTGCCAGCAGCCCGGGACAGGATGAAGCTTTCTTT. This sequence encodes CASSPGQDEAFF.

The chain couples TRBV2 to TRBJ2-7; the D gene is possibly TRBD2 (5 bases). Deletions cut 6 bases from V and 10 bases from J, with 10 bases between. This CDR3 comprises 10 residues. Looked up from germline, CDR1 is SNHLY and CDR2 is FYNNEI. CDR3 amino acids: CASREGIQYF. Here the CDR3 DNA reads TGTGCCAGCAGAGAGGGAATTCAGTACTTC.

The chain employs TRBV29-1 and TRBJ2-7, with TRBD1 matching over 8 bases. Trimming took 6 bases from V and 2 from J; bases not matched to a gene: 6. Looked up from germline, CDR1 is SQVTM and CDR2 is ANQGSEA. This CDR3 spans 13 amino acids. CDR3 region: CSVTGQEPYEQYF. CDR3 bases: TGCAGCGTGACGGGACAGGAGCCCTACGAGCAGTACTTC.

This chain uses TRBV13 with TRBJ1-2, with D uncertain. The CDR3 extends over 13 amino acids. The V gene lost 1 base and the J gene lost 4 bases, with 7 bases spanning the gap. Germline CDR1 reads PRHDT; CDR2 reads FYEKMQ (reference sequence). CDR3 residues: CASSLVGSYGYTF. The CDR3, as DNA: TGTGCCAGCAGCTTAGTGGGGAGCTATGGCTACACCTTC. Using reference TRBV13 and TRBJ1-2 for the parts outside the CDR3, the full variable domain is AAGVIQSPRHLIKEKRETATLKCYPIPRHDTVYWYQQGPGQDPQFLISFYEKMQSDKGSIPDRFSAQQFSDYHSELNMSSLELGDSALYFCASSLVGSYGYTFGSGTRLTVV.

The V and J genes are TRBV6-1 and TRBJ2-7; D might be TRBD2 (6 bases). Germline V gene sequence: CDR1 MNHNS, CDR2 SASEGT. V dropped 8 bases and J dropped 2 bases, with 13 bases sitting between them. There are 13 residues in the CDR3. The CDR3 DNA reads TGTGCCAGCGGCCGACTAGAAGCCTACGAGCAGTACTTC. Amino acid sequence: CASGRLEAYEQYF.

V and J are TRBV2 and TRBJ2-5, with 8 positions matching TRBD2. TRBJ2-7 matches the DNA end more closely, so the J call is doubtful. The CDR3 contains 14 residues. Per germline, CDR1 SNHLY and CDR2 FYNNEI. The CDR3 here is CASSDGRVSYEQYF. CDR3 nucleotides: TGTGCCAGCAGTGACGGGAGGGTCTCCTACGAGCAGTACTTC.

The chain carries TRBV10-2 and TRBJ2-1; tentative D call: TRBD2 (5 bases). The CDR3 length is 14 residues. Per germline, CDR1 WSHSY and CDR2 SAAADI. Trimming pared 8 bases from V and 0 bases from J, leaving 11 bases between. CDR3 nucleotide sequence: TGCGCCAGCTTATCGGGAAGCTCCTACAATGAGCAGTTCTTC. It codes for CASLSGSSYNEQFF.

This chain uses TRBV5-6 with TRBJ2-7, with D perhaps TRBD1 (5 bases). Trimming removed 0 bases at V and 4 bases at J, with 17 bases between. The CDR3 totals 16 residues. Germline loops: CDR1 SGHDT, CDR2 YYEEEE. CDR3 residues: CASSLAQSPGWYEQYF. The CDR3 region has the DNA TGTGCCAGCAGCTTGGCTCAGTCGCCAGGGTGGTACGAGCAGTACTTC.

The chain has TRBV5-1 and TRBJ2-7, with D tentatively TRBD2 (5 bases). Looked up from germline, CDR1 is SGHRS and CDR2 is YFSETQ. The CDR3 is made up of 15 amino acids. Trimming stripped 1 base from V and 2 bases from J, with 13 bases between. The CDR3 here is CASSLLGSRTYEQYF. The CDR3 DNA reads as TGCGCCAGCAGCTTGTTGGGGAGCCGTACCTACGAGCAGTACTTC.

This chain uses TRBV11-2 with TRBJ1-5, with a weak D call TRBD1 (5 bases). Trimming took off 2 bases at V and 5 bases at J, with 10 bases between the two ends. Germline loops: CDR1 SGHAT, CDR2 FQNNGV. CDR3 length: 14 residues. For the CDR3, the DNA is TGTGCCAGCAGCTTATCCAGGGTTGATCAGCCCCAGCATTTT. It translates to CASSLSRVDQPQHF.

The chain combines TRBV28 with TRBJ1-1; 8 nucleotides align to TRBD1. V gave up 5 bases and J gave up 6 bases; unmatched junction bases: 8. The germline V gene has CDR1 MDHEN and CDR2 SYDVKM. The CDR3 contains 14 residues. CDR3 sequence: CASSNDRGNAEAFF. The CDR3 bases are TGTGCCAGCAGTAACGACAGGGGCAATGCTGAAGCTTTCTTT.

The chain couples TRBV27 to TRBJ2-7; no clear D gene. V was cut by 0 bases and J by 6 bases, with 9 bases left in between. The CDR3 is 13 amino acids. Germline values: CDR1 MNHEY, CDR2 SMNVEV (reference sequence). The CDR3 spells CASSLSPRSEQYF. In DNA form, the CDR3 reads TGTGCCAGCAGTTTATCCCCTAGAAGCGAGCAGTACTTC.

CDR3 bases: TGTGCCAGCTCACCCCTTACAGGGGTTAATTCACCCCTCCACTTT. Residues: CASSPLTGVNSPLHF. This chain uses TRBV18 with TRBJ1-6, with 7 bases lining up with TRBD1. CDR1 KGHSH and CDR2 LQKENI come from the germline V gene. CDR3 length equals 15 residues. V shed 3 bases and J 6 bases; nucleotides not matched to a gene: 5.

J is TRBJ2-1 and V is TRBV27, with 9 bases fitting TRBD2. With 11 bases clipped from V and 7 bases from J, the junction kept 9 bases outside the gene matches. Germline V gene data show CDR1 as MNHEY and CDR2 as SMNVEV (reference sequence). The CDR3 sequence is 13 residues long. CDR3 residues: CACGRDPTNEQFF. The CDR3 region has the DNA TGTGCCTGCGGGAGGGATCCGACTAATGAGCAGTTCTTC.

The rearrangement joins TRBV5-1 to TRBJ2-7; TRBD1 is a possible D gene (5 bases). Trimming shortened V by 0 bases and J by 1 base, and 20 bases separated the two germline ends. The germline V gene has CDR1 SGHRS and CDR2 YFSETQ. This CDR3 contains 18 residues. The CDR3 nucleotides read TGCGCCAGCAGCTTGGATTTATACGAGGCAGGGTTGTCCTACGAGCAGTACTTC. This gives the protein CASSLDLYEAGLSYEQYF.

This chain connects TRBV27 to TRBJ2-5; D not resolved. This CDR3 has 13 residues. Trimming left V 5 bases short and J 1 base short, with 8 bases between. In germline, CDR1 is MNHEY, CDR2 SMNVEV (reference sequence). The CDR3: CASSRVVQETQYF. In DNA form, the CDR3 reads TGTGCCAGCAGTAGAGTGGTCCAAGAGACCCAGTACTTC.

CDR3 amino acids: CASSLSGSGTDTQYF. DNA of the CDR3: TGTGCCAGCAGTTTATCGGGGTCCGGCACAGATACGCAGTATTTT. The V gene is TRBV28, the J gene TRBJ2-3; D possibly corresponds to TRBD2 (5 bases). The CDR3 contains 15 residues. Germline values: CDR1 MDHEN, CDR2 SYDVKM. Trimming removed 1 base from V and 1 base from J, with 9 bases in between.

This sequence joins TRBV7-9 and TRBJ2-1; 8 bases map to TRBD1. In germline, CDR1 is SEHNR, CDR2 FQNEAQ (reference sequence). J was trimmed by 6 bases and V by 2 bases; bases with no gene match: 6. The CDR3 covers 15 residues. The CDR3 protein is CASSLSEQGGNEQFF. DNA for the CDR3: TGTGCCAGCAGCTTATCTGAACAGGGGGGCAATGAGCAGTTCTTC.

The V call is TRBV7-9, the J call TRBJ2-7; maybe TRBD2 (6 bases). Between the trimmed V and J ends, which lost 8 bases and 3 bases, there was a span of 20 bases. CDR3 length: 15 amino acids. Germline V gives CDR1 SEHNR, CDR2 FQNEAQ (reference sequence). The CDR3 spells CASGGNSGLIYEQYF. The CDR3 region has the DNA TGTGCCAGCGGGGGGAACTCGGGACTCATCTACGAGCAGTACTTC.

The chain uses TRBV28 and TRBJ2-7; tentatively, D is TRBD1 (5 bases). CDR3 length: 14 amino acids. The V and J ends lost 2 bases and 1 base respectively, with 9 bases between them. Germline V gene lookup returns CDR1 MDHEN and CDR2 SYDVKM. In DNA form, the CDR3 reads TGTGCCAGCAGTTTAGTGGGGCAATCCTACGAGCAGTACTTC. The encoded protein is CASSLVGQSYEQYF.

This chain uses TRBV11-3 with TRBJ2-7; possibly TRBD1 for D (6 bases). In germline, CDR1 is SGHNT, CDR2 YENEEA. The V end was cut by 5 bases, the J end by 6 bases, with 32 bases between. This CDR3 comprises 19 residues. The CDR3 region is CASSQFRSATGLRRSEQYF. Written as DNA, the CDR3 is TGTGCCAGCAGCCAATTCCGCTCCGCAACAGGGCTGAGGCGTTCCGAGCAGTACTTC.